This TCR beta chain came from a study of T cells in Graves' hyperthyroidism and ophthalmopathy. Study results and limitations: Separating ophthalmopathy from stable hyperthyroidism was achieved by a 13 V-J model.

Germline V gene sequence: CDR1 MNHNS, CDR2 SASEGT. The CDR3 contains 15 residues. V lost 1 base, J lost 6 bases, and 15 bases lay in between. The hyperthyroidism was newly diagnosed and had lasted under 2 months; the patients were aged 18 to 65. Diagnoses were established using clinical symptoms, serum thyroxine and TRAb, thyroid ultrasound and orbital computed tomography. Regarding this clonotype: What it binds is not known.

Authors of the study amplified TCR beta CDR3 regions from RNA transcripts. HTBI primers were employed in a first-round RT-PCR of the TCR CDR3. MiXCR, applied by TCRdb to the multiplex PCR reads, yields one record per CDR3 protein. The data contain fewer than 900,000 distinct CDR3 sequences, around 19% of them singletons. The sample consisted of blood. This clonotype originated in a woman in her fifties or sixties with Graves' hyperthyroidism that later progressed to Graves' ophthalmopathy. V gene TRBV6-1 combines with J gene TRBJ1-1; perhaps TRBD1 as D (5 bases). As DNA, the CDR3 is TGTGCCAGCAGTGAAGTCAGGGACTCCCTCCCTGAAGCTTTCTTT. It specifies CASSEVRDSLPEAFF.